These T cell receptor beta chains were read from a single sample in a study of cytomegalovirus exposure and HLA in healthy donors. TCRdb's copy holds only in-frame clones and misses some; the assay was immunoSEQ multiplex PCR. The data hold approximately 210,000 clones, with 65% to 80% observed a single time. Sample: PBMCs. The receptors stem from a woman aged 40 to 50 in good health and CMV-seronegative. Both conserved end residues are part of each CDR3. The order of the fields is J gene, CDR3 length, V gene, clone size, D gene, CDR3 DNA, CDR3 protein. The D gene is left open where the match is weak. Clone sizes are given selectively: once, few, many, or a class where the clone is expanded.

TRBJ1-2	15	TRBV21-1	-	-	TGTGCCAGCAGCAAGACCTACAGGGGGTCTAGAGGCTACACCTTC	CASSKTYRGSRGYTF
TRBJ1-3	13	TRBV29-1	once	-	TGCAGCGTTGCAGGGTCAAGTGGAAACACCATATATTTT	CSVAGSSGNTIYF
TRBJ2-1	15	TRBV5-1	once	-	TGCGCCAGCAGCTTGGCCCGGTCACCTTACAATGAGCAGTTCTTC	CASSLARSPYNEQFF
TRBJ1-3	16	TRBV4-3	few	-	TGCGCCAGCAGCCGGGGCCGGGTAAGCTCTGGAAACACCATATATTTT	CASSRGRVSSGNTIYF
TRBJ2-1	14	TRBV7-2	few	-	TGTGCCAGCAGCTTGATGACTAGAAATCAGGAGCAGTTCTTC	CASSLMTRNQEQFF
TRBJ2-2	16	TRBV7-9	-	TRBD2	TGTGCCAGCTTGATCCGGGAGGGACCCAACACCGGGGAGCTGTTTTTT	CASLIREGPNTGELFF
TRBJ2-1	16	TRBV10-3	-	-	TGTGCCACCGGGGGACAGTTCTCCCCCAACTACAATGAGCAGTTCTTC	CATGGQFSPNYNEQFF
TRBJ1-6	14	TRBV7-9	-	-	TGTGCCAGCAGCCTGGACAGCCTCGGGGATCCCCTCCACTTT	CASSLDSLGDPLHF
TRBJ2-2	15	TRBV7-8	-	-	TGTGCCAGCAGCTTAGTTTCCGCTAGCGCCGGGGAGCTGTTTTTT	CASSLVSASAGELFF
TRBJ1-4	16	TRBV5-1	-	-	TGCGCCAGCAGCTTGGCCGGGGGGCGCGGTGGTGAAAAACTGTTTTTT	CASSLAGGRGGEKLFF
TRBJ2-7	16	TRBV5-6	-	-	TGTGCCAGCAGCTTGGAAGGAGGGGTACTATCATACGAGCAGTACTTC	CASSLEGGVLSYEQYF
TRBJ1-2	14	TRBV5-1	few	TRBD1	TGCGCCAGCAGCCCGGGACAGGCCCTGGGGGGCTACACCTTC	CASSPGQALGGYTF
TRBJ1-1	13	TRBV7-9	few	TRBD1	TGTGCCAGCAGCTTGACACAGGGGACTGAAGCTTTCTTT	CASSLTQGTEAFF
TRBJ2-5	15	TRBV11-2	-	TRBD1	TGTGCCAGCAGTTCCACGGGGACAGGGGGAGAGACCCAGTACTTC	CASSSTGTGGETQYF
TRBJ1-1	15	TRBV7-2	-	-	TGTGCCAGCAGTCAGATGGGGGGAGGGAACACTGAAGCTTTCTTT	CASSQMGGGNTEAFF
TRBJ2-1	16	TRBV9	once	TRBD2	TGTGCCAGCAGCGTAGCTACACTAGCGGGAGTCAATGAGCAGTTCTTC	CASSVATLAGVNEQFF
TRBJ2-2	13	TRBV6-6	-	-	TGTGCCAGCAGTTCACAGGCGGCCGGGGAGCTGTTTTTT	CASSSQAAGELFF
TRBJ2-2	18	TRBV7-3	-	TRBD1	TGTGCCAGCAGCTTCCATTCGGGACAGGGATTGTTAGCCGGGGAGCTGTTTTTT	CASSFHSGQGLLAGELFF
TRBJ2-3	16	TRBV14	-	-	TGTGCCAGCAGCCAAGAGATAGCGGACCCCACAGATACGCAGTATTTT	CASSQEIADPTDTQYF
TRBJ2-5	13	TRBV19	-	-	TGTGCCAGTAGTGCACAGGGTAGAGAGACCCAGTACTTC	CASSAQGRETQYF
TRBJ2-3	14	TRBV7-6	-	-	TGTGCCAGCAGCTTAGTAAGCGAGAGTAGAACGCAGTATTTT	CASSLVSESRTQYF
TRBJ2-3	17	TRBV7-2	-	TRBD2	TGTGCCAGCAGCCTCAGACTAGCGGGCCAACTCACAGATACGCAGTATTTT	CASSLRLAGQLTDTQYF
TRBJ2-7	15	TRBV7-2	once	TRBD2	TGTGCCAGCAGCTTAGAGATTAGCGGGAGCTACGAGCAGTACTTC	CASSLEISGSYEQYF
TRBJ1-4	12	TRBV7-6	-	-	TGTGCCAGCAGCTCCCGAGATGAAAAACTGTTTTTT	CASSSRDEKLFF
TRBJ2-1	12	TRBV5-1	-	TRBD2	TGCGCCAGCAGCTGGGAGGGTCTTGAGCAGTTCTTC	CASSWEGLEQFF
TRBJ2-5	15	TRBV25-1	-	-	TGTGCCAGCAGTGACACAGGGAAATTTGGAGAGACCCAGTACTTC	CASSDTGKFGETQYF
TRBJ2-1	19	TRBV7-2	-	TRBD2	TGTGCCAGCAGCTCCCCGGGGCTAGCGGGAGGTGGGATCTACAATGAGCAGTTCTTC	CASSSPGLAGGGIYNEQFF
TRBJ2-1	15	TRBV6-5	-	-	TGTGCCAGCACCCCCCTATCGGACAGAAGCTATGAGCAGTTCTTC	CASTPLSDRSYEQFF
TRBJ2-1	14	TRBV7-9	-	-	TGTGCCAGCGGACAAGGGTCCACCTACAATGAGCAGTTCTTC	CASGQGSTYNEQFF
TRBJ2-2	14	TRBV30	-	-	TGTGCCTGGAGTGTACGCCCCGAGGCCGGGGAGCTGTTTTTT	CAWSVRPEAGELFF
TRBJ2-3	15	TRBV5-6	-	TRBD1	TGTGCCAGCAGCTTGCCGGGACAGGGGACAGATACGCAGTATTTT	CASSLPGQGTDTQYF
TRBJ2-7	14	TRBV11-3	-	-	TGTGCCAGCAGCTCCGGACAGCTCTCCTACGAGCAGTACTTC	CASSSGQLSYEQYF
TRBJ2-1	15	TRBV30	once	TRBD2	TGTGCCTGGAGTGTAATAGCGGGAGCCTACAATGAGCAGTTCTTC	CAWSVIAGAYNEQFF
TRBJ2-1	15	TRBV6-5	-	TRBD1	TGTGCCAGCCGATATGCAGGGGGCTCCTACAATGAGCAGTTCTTC	CASRYAGGSYNEQFF
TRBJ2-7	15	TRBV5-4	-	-	TGTGCCAGCAGCTTCCTGGGCATGCCGACCTACGAGCAGTACTTC	CASSFLGMPTYEQYF
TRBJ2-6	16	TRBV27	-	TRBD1	TGTGCCAGCAGAGGGACAGGGAATAGTGGGGCCAACGTCCTGACTTTC	CASRGTGNSGANVLTF
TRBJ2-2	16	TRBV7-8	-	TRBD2	TGTGCCAGCAGCCTGAAGGCGGGAGGGCCTACCGGGGAGCTGTTTTTT	CASSLKAGGPTGELFF
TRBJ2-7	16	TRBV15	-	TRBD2	TGTGCCACCAGCAGAGGGGGGGGAGGGAGATCCTACGAGCAGTACTTC	CATSRGGGGRSYEQYF
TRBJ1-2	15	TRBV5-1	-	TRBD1	TGCGCCAGCAGCATACGGGGACAGGGGCTTGAAGGCTACACCTTC	CASSIRGQGLEGYTF
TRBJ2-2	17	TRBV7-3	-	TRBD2	TGTGCCAGCAGCCCTAACGGTGCGGGAGGGCGCACCGGGGAGCTGTTTTTT	CASSPNGAGGRTGELFF
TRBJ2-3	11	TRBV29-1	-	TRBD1	TGCAGCGCTATCAGGGGGGATACGCAGTATTTT	CSAIRGDTQYF
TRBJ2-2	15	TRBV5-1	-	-	TGCGCCAGCAGCTTGCCGACACTGAACACCGGGGAGCTGTTTTTT	CASSLPTLNTGELFF
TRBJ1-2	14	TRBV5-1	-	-	TGCGCCAGCAGCTTGTGGGGGGGAGGGAGCGGCTACACCTTC	CASSLWGGGSGYTF
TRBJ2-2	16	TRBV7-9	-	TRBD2	TGTGCCAGCAGCTTGAACCTAGCGGCGAACACCGGGGAGCTGTTTTTT	CASSLNLAANTGELFF
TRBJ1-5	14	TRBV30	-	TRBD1	TGTGCCTGGAGCATGGGACAGCTCAATCGGCCCCAGCATTTT	CAWSMGQLNRPQHF
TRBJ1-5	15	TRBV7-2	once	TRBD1	TGTGCCAGCAGCTTTACAGGGGTTAGCAATCAGCCCCAGCATTTT	CASSFTGVSNQPQHF
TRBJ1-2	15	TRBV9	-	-	TGTGCCAGCAGCGTAGCGGTCAGGTCGATCTATGGCTACACCTTC	CASSVAVRSIYGYTF
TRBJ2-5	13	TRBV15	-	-	TGTGCCACCAGCAGAGATCAGCAAGAGACCCAGTACTTC	CATSRDQQETQYF
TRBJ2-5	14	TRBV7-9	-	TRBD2	TGTGCCAGCACCCTATGGGAGGGGTGGGAGACCCAGTACTTC	CASTLWEGWETQYF
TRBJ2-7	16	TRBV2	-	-	TGTGCCAGCAGTGGTACTAGCCGGACCAGCTCCTACGAGCAGTACTTC	CASSGTSRTSSYEQYF
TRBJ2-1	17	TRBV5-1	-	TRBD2	TGCGCCAGCAGCAGGCGACTAGCGGGAGGATCCTACAATGAGCAGTTCTTC	CASSRRLAGGSYNEQFF
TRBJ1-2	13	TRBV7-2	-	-	TGTGCCAGCAGCTTGGGCGGGGTCTATGGCTACACCTTC	CASSLGGVYGYTF
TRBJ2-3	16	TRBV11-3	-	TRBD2	TGTGCCAGCAGCTTACCGGGACTAGCGGCATCAGATACGCAGTATTTT	CASSLPGLAASDTQYF
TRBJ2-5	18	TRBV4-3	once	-	TGCGCCAGCAGCCAAGATTGGGAAGGAGAGGGATGGTCAGAGACCCAGTACTTC	CASSQDWEGEGWSETQYF
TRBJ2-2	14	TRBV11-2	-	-	TGTGCCAGCAGCTCTACCGCAGGGACCGGGGAGCTGTTTTTT	CASSSTAGTGELFF
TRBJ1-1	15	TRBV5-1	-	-	TGCGCCAGCAGCTTGGTTCCCCCAGTGAACACTGAAGCTTTCTTT	CASSLVPPVNTEAFF
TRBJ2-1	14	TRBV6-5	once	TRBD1	TGTGCCAGCACCCGGGACAGGGAATACAATGAGCAGTTCTTC	CASTRDREYNEQFF
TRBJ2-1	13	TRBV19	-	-	TGTGCCAGTAGTATTAACAGACAAAATGAGCAGTTCTTC	CASSINRQNEQFF
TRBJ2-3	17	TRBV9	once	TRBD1	TGTGCCAGCAGCGGGGAGGCCGGGACAGGGGGCGCAGATACGCAGTATTTT	CASSGEAGTGGADTQYF